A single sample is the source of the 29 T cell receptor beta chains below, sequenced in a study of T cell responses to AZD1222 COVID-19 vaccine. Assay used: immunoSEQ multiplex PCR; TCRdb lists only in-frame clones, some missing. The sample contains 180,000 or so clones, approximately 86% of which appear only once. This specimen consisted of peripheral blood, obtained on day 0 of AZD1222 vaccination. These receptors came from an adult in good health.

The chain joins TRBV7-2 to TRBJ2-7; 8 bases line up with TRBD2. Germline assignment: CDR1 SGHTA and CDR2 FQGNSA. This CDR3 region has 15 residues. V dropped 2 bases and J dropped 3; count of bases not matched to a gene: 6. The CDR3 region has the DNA TGTGCCAGCAGCTTAAGGCCGGGGACTAGCTACGAGCAGTACTTC. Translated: CASSLRPGTSYEQYF.

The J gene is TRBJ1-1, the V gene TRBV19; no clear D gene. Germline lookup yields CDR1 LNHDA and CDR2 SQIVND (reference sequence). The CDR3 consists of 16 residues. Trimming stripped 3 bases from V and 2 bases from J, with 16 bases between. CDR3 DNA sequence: TGTGCCAGTAGTATGGGTTCCGGTCGGCCCAACACTGAAGCTTTCTTT. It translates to CASSMGSGRPNTEAFF. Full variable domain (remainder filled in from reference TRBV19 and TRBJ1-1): DGGITQSPKYLFRKEGQNVTLSCEQNLNHDAMYWYRQDPGQGLRLIYYSQIVNDFQKGDIAEGYSVSREKKESFPLTVTSAQKNPTAFYLCASSMGSGRPNTEAFFGQGTRLTVV.

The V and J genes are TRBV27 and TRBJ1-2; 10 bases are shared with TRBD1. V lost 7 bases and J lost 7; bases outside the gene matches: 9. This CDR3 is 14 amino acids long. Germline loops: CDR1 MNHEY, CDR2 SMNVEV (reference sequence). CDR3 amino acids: CASKWGDRGVGYTF. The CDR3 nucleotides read TGTGCCAGCAAATGGGGGGACAGGGGAGTTGGCTACACCTTC.

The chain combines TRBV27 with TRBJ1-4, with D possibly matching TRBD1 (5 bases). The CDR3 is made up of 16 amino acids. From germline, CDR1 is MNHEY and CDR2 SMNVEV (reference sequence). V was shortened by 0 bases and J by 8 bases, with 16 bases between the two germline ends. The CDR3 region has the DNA TGTGCCAGCAGTTTATCGTGGGGCAGGAAGGGGGAAAAACTGTTTTTT. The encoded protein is CASSLSWGRKGEKLFF.

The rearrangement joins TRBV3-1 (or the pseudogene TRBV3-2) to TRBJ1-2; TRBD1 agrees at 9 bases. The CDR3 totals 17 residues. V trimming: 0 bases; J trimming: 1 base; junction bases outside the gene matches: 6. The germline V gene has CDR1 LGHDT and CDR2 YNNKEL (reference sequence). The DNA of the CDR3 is TGTGCCAGCAGCCAAGAATCCCGGGACAGGGTTAACTATGGCTACACCTTC. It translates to CASSQESRDRVNYGYTF.

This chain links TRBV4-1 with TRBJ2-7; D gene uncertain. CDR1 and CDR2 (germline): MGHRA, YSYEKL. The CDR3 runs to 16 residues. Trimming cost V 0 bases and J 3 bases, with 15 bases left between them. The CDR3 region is CASSQDIGSQLYEQYF. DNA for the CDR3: TGCGCCAGCAGCCAAGATATAGGATCCCAACTCTACGAGCAGTACTTC.

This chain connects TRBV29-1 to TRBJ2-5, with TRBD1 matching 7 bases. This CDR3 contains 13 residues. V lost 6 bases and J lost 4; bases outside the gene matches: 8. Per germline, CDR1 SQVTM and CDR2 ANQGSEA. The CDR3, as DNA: TGCAGCGTCAAGACAGGGCCTGGAGAGACCCAGTACTTC. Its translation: CSVKTGPGETQYF.

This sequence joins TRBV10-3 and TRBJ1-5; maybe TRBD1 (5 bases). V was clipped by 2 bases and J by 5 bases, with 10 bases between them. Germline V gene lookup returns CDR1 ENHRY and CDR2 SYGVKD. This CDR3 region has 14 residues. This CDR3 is CAISEGQPDQPQHF. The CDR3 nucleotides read TGTGCCATCAGTGAGGGACAACCGGATCAGCCCCAGCATTTT.

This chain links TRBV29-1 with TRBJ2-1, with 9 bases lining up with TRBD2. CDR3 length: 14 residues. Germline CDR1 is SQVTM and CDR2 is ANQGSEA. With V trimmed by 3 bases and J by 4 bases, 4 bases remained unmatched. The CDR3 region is CSVDPSGVYNEQFF. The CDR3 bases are TGCAGCGTTGATCCTAGCGGGGTGTACAATGAGCAGTTCTTC.

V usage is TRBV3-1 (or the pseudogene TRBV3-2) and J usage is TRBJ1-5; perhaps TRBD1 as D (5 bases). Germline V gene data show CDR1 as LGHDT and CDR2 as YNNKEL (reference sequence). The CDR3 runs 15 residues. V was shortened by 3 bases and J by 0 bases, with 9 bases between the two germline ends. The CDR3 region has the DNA TGTGCCAGCAGCCAGGGACTAAGTAGCAATCAGCCCCAGCATTTT. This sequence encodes CASSQGLSSNQPQHF.

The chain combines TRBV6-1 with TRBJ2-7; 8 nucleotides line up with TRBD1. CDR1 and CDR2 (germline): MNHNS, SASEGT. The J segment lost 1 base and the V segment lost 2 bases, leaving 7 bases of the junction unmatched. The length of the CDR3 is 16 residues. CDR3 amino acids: CASSEFQTGESYEQYF. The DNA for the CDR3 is TGTGCCAGCAGTGAATTTCAGACAGGGGAGTCCTACGAGCAGTACTTC.

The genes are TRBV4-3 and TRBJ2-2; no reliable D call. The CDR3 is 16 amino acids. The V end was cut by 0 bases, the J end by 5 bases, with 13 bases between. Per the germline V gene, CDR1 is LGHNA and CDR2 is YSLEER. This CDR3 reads CASSQDRSYPTGELFF. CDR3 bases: TGCGCCAGCAGCCAAGATCGGAGTTATCCGACCGGGGAGCTGTTTTTT.

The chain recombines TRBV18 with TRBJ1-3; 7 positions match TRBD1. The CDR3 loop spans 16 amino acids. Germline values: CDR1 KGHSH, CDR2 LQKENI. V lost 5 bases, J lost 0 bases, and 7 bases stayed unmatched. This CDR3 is CASSTVGQSSGNTIYF. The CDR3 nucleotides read TGTGCCAGCTCAACGGTGGGACAGAGCTCTGGAAACACCATATATTTT. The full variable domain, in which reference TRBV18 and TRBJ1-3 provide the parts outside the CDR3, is NAGVMQNPRHLVRRRGQEARLRCSPMKGHSHVYWYRQLPEEGLKFMVYLQKENIIDESGMPKERFSAEFPKEGPSILRIQQVVRGDSAAYFCASSTVGQSSGNTIYFGEGSWLTVV.

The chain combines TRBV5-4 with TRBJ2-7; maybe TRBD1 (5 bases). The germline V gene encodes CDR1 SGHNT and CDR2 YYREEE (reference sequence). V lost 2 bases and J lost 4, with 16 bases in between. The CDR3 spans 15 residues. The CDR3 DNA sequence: TGTGCCAGCAGCTTAGTAGGTGGGGCTAAATACGAGCAGTACTTC. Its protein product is CASSLVGGAKYEQYF.

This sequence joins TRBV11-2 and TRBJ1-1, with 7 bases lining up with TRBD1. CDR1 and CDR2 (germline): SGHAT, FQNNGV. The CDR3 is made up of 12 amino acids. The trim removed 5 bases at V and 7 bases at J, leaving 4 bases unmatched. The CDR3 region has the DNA TGTGCCAGCAGCAGACAGGGCTTTGAAGCTTTCTTT. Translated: CASSRQGFEAFF.

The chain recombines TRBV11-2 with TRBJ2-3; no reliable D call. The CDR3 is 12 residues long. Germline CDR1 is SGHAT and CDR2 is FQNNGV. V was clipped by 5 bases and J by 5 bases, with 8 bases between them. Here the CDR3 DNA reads TGTGCCAGCAGCCTCCTACAAGATACGCAGTATTTT. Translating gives CASSLLQDTQYF.

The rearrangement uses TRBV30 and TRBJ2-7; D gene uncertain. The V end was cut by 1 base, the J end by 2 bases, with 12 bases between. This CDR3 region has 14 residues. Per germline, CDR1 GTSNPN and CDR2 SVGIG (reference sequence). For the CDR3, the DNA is TGTGCCTGGAGTGGGGGAATGGGTCCCTACGAGCAGTACTTC. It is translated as CAWSGGMGPYEQYF.

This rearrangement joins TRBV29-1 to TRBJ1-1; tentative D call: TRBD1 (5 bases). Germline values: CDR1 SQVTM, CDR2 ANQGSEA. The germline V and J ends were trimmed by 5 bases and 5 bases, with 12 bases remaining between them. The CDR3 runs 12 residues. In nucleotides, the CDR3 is TGCAGCGTTTGGGGGGGAGGAACTGAAGCTTTCTTT. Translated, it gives CSVWGGGTEAFF.

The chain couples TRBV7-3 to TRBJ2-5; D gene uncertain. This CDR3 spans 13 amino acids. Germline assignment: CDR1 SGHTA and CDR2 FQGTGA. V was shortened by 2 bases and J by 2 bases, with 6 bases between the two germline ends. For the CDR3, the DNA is TGTGCCAGCAGCTTAGGACCTCAAGAGACCCAGTACTTC. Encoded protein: CASSLGPQETQYF.

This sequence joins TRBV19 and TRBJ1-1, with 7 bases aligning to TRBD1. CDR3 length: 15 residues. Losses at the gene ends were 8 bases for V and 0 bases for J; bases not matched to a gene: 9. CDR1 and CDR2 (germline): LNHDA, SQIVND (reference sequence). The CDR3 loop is CASYPRTGMNTEAFF. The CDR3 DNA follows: TGTGCCAGTTACCCACGGACAGGAATGAACACTGAAGCTTTCTTT.

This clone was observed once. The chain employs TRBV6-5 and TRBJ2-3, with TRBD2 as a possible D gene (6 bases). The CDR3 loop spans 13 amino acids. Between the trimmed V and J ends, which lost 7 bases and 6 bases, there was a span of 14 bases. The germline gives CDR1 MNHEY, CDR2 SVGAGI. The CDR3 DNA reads TGTGCCAGCACCACCCGGGCGGGGGATACGCAGTATTTT. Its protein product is CASTTRAGDTQYF.

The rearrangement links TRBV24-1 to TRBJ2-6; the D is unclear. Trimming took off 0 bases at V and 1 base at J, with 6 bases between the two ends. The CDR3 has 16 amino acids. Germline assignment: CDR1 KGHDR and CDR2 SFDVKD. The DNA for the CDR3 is TGTGCCACCAGTGATTTGCTTCGATCTGGGGCCAACGTCCTGACTTTC. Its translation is CATSDLLRSGANVLTF.

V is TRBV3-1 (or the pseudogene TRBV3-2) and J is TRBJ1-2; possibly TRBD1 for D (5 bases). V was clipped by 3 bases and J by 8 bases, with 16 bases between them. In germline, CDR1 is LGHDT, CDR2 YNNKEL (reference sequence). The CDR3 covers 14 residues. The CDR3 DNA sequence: TGTGCCAGCAGCCAGTCAGGGTACCCTATAGGCTACACCTTC. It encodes CASSQSGYPIGYTF.

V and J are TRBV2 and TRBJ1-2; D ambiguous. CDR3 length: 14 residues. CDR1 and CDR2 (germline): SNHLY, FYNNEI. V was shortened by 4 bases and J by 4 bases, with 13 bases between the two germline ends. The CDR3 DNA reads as TGTGCCAGCAGTGTAAGCGGATTTCTCTATGGCTACACCTTC. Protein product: CASSVSGFLYGYTF.

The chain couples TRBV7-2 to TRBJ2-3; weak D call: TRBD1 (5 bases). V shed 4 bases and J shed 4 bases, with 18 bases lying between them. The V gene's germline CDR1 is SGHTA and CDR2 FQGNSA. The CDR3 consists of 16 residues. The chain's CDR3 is CASSSQGLLLADTQYF. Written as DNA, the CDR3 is TGTGCCAGCAGCTCCCAGGGCCTCCTTCTTGCAGATACGCAGTATTTT.

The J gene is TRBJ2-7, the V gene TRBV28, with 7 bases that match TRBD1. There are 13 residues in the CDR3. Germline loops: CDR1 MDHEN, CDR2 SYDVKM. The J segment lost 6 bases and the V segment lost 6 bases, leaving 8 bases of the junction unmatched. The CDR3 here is CASRLGTASEQYF. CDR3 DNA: TGTGCCAGCAGACTCGGGACAGCCAGCGAGCAGTACTTC.

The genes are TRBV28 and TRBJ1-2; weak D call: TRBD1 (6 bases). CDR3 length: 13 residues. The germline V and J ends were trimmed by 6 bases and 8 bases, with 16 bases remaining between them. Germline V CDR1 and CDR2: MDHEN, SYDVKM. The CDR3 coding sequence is TGTGCCAGCAGGTTACCAGGGGTTGCGGGCTACACCTTC. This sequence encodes CASRLPGVAGYTF.

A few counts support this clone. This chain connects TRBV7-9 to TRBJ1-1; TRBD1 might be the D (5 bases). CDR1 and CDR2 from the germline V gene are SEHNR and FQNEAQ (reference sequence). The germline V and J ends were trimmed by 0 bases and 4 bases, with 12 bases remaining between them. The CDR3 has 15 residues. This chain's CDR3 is CASSLARAGLTEAFF. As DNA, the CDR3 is TGTGCCAGCAGCTTAGCGCGGGCAGGGCTCACTGAAGCTTTCTTT. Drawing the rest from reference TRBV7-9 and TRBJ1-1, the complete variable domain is DTGVSQNPRHKITKRGQNVTFRCDPISEHNRLYWYRQTLGQGPEFLTYFQNEAQLEKSRLLSDRFSAERPKGSFSTLEIQRTEQGDSAMYLCASSLARAGLTEAFFGQGTRLTVV.

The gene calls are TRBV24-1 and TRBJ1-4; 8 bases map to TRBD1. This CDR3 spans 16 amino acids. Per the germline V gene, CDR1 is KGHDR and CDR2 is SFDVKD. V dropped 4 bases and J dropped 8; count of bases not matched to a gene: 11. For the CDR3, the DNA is TGTGCCACCAGTGACCCAGGACAGGGCGGAGGGGAAAAACTGTTTTTT. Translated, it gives CATSDPGQGGGEKLFF.